This T cell receptor beta chain comes out of a study of long-term antiretroviral therapy in people with HIV. In its sample, this clone was seen once. The length of the CDR3 is 13 residues. Germline values: CDR1 SGHVS, CDR2 FNYEAQ. With survey level as its setting, the immunoSEQ assay was v3.0. Sequencing was performed with immunoSEQ multiplex PCR; in TCRdb, only in-frame clones are kept and a portion is missing. The table has about 21,000 clones, around 84% seen once; the top ten hold 3% to 4%. Sequencing was performed on unsorted PBMCs, taken 1.9 years after starting antiretroviral therapy. This TCR was sampled from a woman in her 50s with HIV. V and J are TRBV7-6 and TRBJ2-5, with 8 bases matching TRBD1. The DNA matches TRBJ2-7 better at its end, which makes the J call doubtful. CDR3 bases: TGTGCCAGCAGTTGGACAGGGAGGAACGAGCAGTACTTC. This sequence encodes CASSWTGRNEQYF.